This TCR beta chain was profiled in a study of cytomegalovirus exposure and HLA in healthy donors. With respect to this clone: Its antigen is as yet unknown.

Points from the study as a whole: Some TCR beta chains (about 180 of them) were listed as cytomegalovirus-associated. The tendency of first-cohort TCR clusters to co-occur in the roughly 130 validation repertoires emerged from a later analysis. Using the classifier, cytomegalovirus status was reportedly diagnosed with high specificity and sensitivity.

The protocol was immunoSEQ multiplex PCR, while the TCRdb copy is restricted to in-frame clones and leaves out a portion. Among around 93,000 clones, 85% were seen once, and the ten largest hold roughly 20%. Trimming removed 5 bases from V and 3 bases from J, with 11 bases in between. Germline assignment: CDR1 SGHNT and CDR2 YYREEE (reference sequence). This CDR3 spans 13 amino acids. The clonotype was recovered from a man younger than 35 in good health and CMV-seropositive. Material: PBMCs. This chain uses TRBV5-4 with TRBJ1-1; D is undetermined. For the CDR3, the DNA is TGTGCCAGCAGTCAAGAGATAGACACTGAAGCTTTCTTT. Protein: CASSQEIDTEAFF.